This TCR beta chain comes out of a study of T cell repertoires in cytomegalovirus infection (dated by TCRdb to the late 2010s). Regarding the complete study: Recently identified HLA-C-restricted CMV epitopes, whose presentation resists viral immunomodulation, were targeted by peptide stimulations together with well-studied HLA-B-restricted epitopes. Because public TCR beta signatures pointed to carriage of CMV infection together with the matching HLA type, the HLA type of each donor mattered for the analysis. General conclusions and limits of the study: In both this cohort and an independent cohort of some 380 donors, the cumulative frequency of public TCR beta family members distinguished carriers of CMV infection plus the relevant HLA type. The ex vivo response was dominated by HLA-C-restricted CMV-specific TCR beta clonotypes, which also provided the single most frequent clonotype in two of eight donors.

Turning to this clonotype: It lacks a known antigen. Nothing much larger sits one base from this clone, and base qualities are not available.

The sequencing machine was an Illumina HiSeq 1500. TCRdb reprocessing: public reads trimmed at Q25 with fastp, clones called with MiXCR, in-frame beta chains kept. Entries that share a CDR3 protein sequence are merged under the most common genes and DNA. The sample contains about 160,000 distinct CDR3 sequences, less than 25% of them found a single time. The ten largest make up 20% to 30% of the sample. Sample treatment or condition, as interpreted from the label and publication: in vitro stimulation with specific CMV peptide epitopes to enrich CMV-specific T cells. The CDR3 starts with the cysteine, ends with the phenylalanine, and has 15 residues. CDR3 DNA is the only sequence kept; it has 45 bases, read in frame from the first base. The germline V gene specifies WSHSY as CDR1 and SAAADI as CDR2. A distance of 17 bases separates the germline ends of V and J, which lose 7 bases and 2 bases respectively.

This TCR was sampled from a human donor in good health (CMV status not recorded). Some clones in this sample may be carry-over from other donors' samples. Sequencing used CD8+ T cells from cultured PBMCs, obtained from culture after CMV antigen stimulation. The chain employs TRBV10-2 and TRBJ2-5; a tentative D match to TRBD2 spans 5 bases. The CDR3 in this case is CASTALSGYQETQYF. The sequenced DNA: TGCGCCAGCACCGCCCTCTCGGGGTATCAAGAGACCCAGTACTTC.